The following is a T cell receptor beta chain sequence with its context. Trimming stripped 5 bases from V and 7 bases from J, with 14 bases between. The CDR3 is 13 residues long. Per the germline V gene, CDR1 is LNHDA and CDR2 is SQIVND (reference sequence). Authors' data handling: Amplification from reference gene primers served as the basis for estimated nucleated cell counts. Assay: immunoSEQ multiplex PCR; the TCRdb copy retains only in-frame clones and omits some. V, J and clone size are those of that table, while D and trimming were read from the DNA. Among about 230,000 clones, around 83% were seen once, and the ten largest hold 1.4%. This sample is part of a study of blood T cell repertoires in COVID-19. The overall study: There were acute and convalescent COVID-19 samples, and they came from the United States, Italy and Spain. PBMCs, B-cell-depleted T cells, or T cells were the source of the cDNA or gDNA that made up the material.

The chain has TRBV19 and TRBJ1-2; no clear D. This clonotype was obtained from a woman aged 40 to 55 who had recovered from COVID-19. The sequenced sample was peripheral blood. This CDR3 reads CASSSDTTGGYTF. The CDR3 DNA is TGTGCCAGTAGTTCCGACACCACCGGTGGCTACACCTTC.